The TCR beta chain under discussion was sequenced for a study of OX40 agonist ivuxolimab in advanced cancers. Study at large: The diagnoses of dose-escalation patients were hepatocellular carcinoma, melanoma, renal cell or head and neck cancer.

The study's findings and limits: At doses 0.1 to 3.0 mg/kg, CD4+ and CD8+ clones expanded.

Turning to this clone: Its antigen is not identified.

This CDR3 comprises 15 residues. Germline lookup yields CDR1 LGHNT and CDR2 FRNRAP. V was pared by 0 bases and J by 5 bases, with 11 bases between. TCRdb keeps only in-frame clones here, not all; method: immunoSEQ multiplex PCR. The repertoire holds about 80,000 clones, with about 90% as singletons. The sequenced sample was CD4+ or CD8+ T cells sorted from blood, obtained in a trial of the OX40 agonist ivuxolimab. This rearrangement joins TRBV12-5 to TRBJ2-1; D is unclear. This TCR derives from an adult with an advanced solid tumor such as melanoma, head and neck, liver or kidney cancer. In nucleotides, the CDR3 is TGTGCTAGTGGTTTGGTACCCGGGCCCGACAATGAGCAGTTCTTC. Its protein is CASGLVPGPDNEQFF.